Listed below are T cell receptor beta chains from one sample, sequenced in a study of ipilimumab plus nivolumab after autologous stem cell transplantation. Using immunoSEQ multiplex PCR, the repertoire was profiled, and TCRdb retains in-frame clones only, with some absent. The sample lists more than 20,000 clones, 77% seen once, with roughly 20% in the top ten. The sequencing used PBMCs, collected in a trial of ipilimumab plus nivolumab as post-transplant consolidation. The source is a male donor with diffuse large B-cell lymphoma. Each CDR3 is given with its conserved first and last residue. The order of the fields is D gene, clone size, J gene, V gene, CDR3 DNA, CDR3 protein. The D gene is left open where the match is weak. A row's size may be missing; if present it is once, few, many or a size class.

>-|-|TRBJ1-3|TRBV4-2
TGTGCCAGCAGCCAAGTCCGGGACTCACGAAAACCCTCTGGAAACACCATATATTTT
CASSQVRDSRKPSGNTIYF
>-|-|TRBJ2-5|TRBV6-5
TGTGCCAGCAGTTACTACCCGGGAGAGACCCAGTACTTC
CASSYYPGETQYF
>TRBD1|-|TRBJ2-2|TRBV5-5
TGTGCCAGCAGCTTCTTAGGGGGCCACGGGGAGCTGTTTTTT
CASSFLGGHGELFF
>-|-|TRBJ2-1|TRBV28
TGTGCCAGCAGTTTGGGATTTAGGATTCGGGAGTTAGCACCCTACAATGAGCAGTTCTTC
CASSLGFRIRELAPYNEQFF
>-|-|TRBJ1-6|TRBV7-2
TGTGCCAGCAGCCCCGTACGGCAGGGCAATTCACCCCTCCACTTT
CASSPVRQGNSPLHF
>TRBD1|-|TRBJ1-1|TRBV27
TGTGCCAGCAGTTACAGGACAGGGGGCACTGAAGCTTTCTTT
CASSYRTGGTEAFF
>-|-|TRBJ2-5|TRBV11-2
TGTGCCAGCAGCTTAGCCGCCGGGGCACCTTCTCAAGAGACCCAGTACTTC
CASSLAAGAPSQETQYF
>-|-|TRBJ2-7|TRBV2
TGTGCCAGCAGTGAAGGGGGGATAAACGACGAGCAGTACTTC
CASSEGGINDEQYF
>-|-|TRBJ2-6|TRBV27
TGTGCCAGCAGTCCACTGGCGGGGCTGTCTGGGGCCAACGTCCTGACTTTC
CASSPLAGLSGANVLTF
>TRBD1|few|TRBJ1-6|TRBV7-9
TGTGCCAGCAGCTTGGGACAGCAATATTCACCCCTCCACTTT
CASSLGQQYSPLHF
>-|once|TRBJ2-7|TRBV28
TGTGCCAGCAGTTTTCGCGGGGAACCCTCCTACGAGCAGTACTTC
CASSFRGEPSYEQYF
>-|-|TRBJ1-2|TRBV4-2
TGTGCCAGCAGCCAGGGAACGACAGACAACTATGGCTACACCTTC
CASSQGTTDNYGYTF
>-|-|TRBJ2-1|TRBV5-6
TGTGCCAGCAGCCCAGACAGCTATGAGCAGTTCTTC
CASSPDSYEQFF